Listed below are T cell receptor beta chains from one sample, sequenced in a study of regulatory T cells in long-lasting Graves disease. TCRdb reprocessed the multiplex PCR reads via MiXCR and lists one record per CDR3 protein. Of 300,000 to 400,000 distinct CDR3 sequences in the sample, over 15% were seen once. The same data also contributed to another study, on T cells in Graves' hyperthyroidism and ophthalmopathy.

The material sequenced was peripheral blood mononuclear cells (PBMCs), taken at new diagnosis, from a patient treated with antithyroid drugs. Receptors originate from a man in his forties with Graves disease. Both conserved end residues are part of each CDR3. D genes are given only for firm matches. Size values are once, few and many counts, or a class for expanded clones, and some rows have none.

d_call j_call cdr3_length clone_size v_call cdr3_aa cdr3_nt
NA TRBJ2-2 14 NA TRBV7-6 CASSLVTPTGELFF TGTGCCAGCAGCTTAGTCACCCCGACCGGGGAGCTGTTTTTT
NA TRBJ2-2 13 NA TRBV29-1 CSVWGPGTGELFF TGCAGCGTTTGGGGGCCGGGCACCGGGGAGCTGTTTTTT
NA TRBJ2-3 13 NA TRBV6-2/TRBV6-3 CASSSPRLDTQYF TGTGCCAGCAGTTCTCCTCGCTTAGATACGCAGTATTTT
NA TRBJ2-3 14 few TRBV9 CASSVERGSDTQYF TGTGCCAGCAGCGTAGAACGGGGTTCAGATACGCAGTATTTT
NA TRBJ1-1 13 many TRBV28 CASRWGAATEAFF TGTGCCAGCAGATGGGGCGCGGCCACTGAAGCTTTCTTT
TRBD2 TRBJ2-5 15 NA TRBV2 CASSRSGGYQETQYF TGTGCCAGCAGCCGGTCCGGGGGGTACCAAGAGACCCAGTACTTC
TRBD2 TRBJ2-5 17 many TRBV11-2 CASSLARAGGSQETQYF TGTGCCAGCAGCTTAGCCCGAGCGGGGGGTTCTCAAGAGACCCAGTACTTC
NA TRBJ2-1 14 many TRBV28 CASSSGQSYNEQFF TGTGCCAGCAGCTCCGGACAATCCTACAATGAGCAGTTCTTC
NA TRBJ2-3 13 NA TRBV20-1 CSAGSSIPDTQYF TGCAGTGCCGGTTCTAGTATCCCAGATACGCAGTATTTT
TRBD1 TRBJ1-6 12 many TRBV2 CASMTTGQEALF TGTGCCAGCATGACCACGGGACAGGAGGCCCTTTTT
TRBD1 TRBJ2-5 17 few TRBV7-6 CASSQDRHEGEGETQYF TGTGCCAGCAGCCAGGACAGGCATGAAGGCGAGGGAGAGACCCAGTACTTC
TRBD2 TRBJ2-1 13 NA TRBV10-3 CATQEAGGNEQFF TGTGCCACGCAGGAAGCGGGGGGGAATGAGCAGTTCTTC
NA TRBJ1-4 16 many TRBV7-8 CASSLRFGTPNEKLFF TGTGCCAGCAGCTTAAGGTTCGGGACACCTAATGAAAAACTGTTTTTT
TRBD2 TRBJ2-1 17 many TRBV4-3 CASSQDVLAGGRNEQFF TGCGCCAGCAGCCAAGACGTCCTAGCGGGGGGAAGGAATGAGCAGTTCTTC
TRBD1 TRBJ2-5 14 many TRBV3-1 CASSPRDRQETQYF TGTGCCAGCAGCCCACGGGACAGACAAGAGACCCAGTACTTC
TRBD2 TRBJ2-7 16 NA TRBV5-6 CASRGYGLAGTYEQYF TGTGCCAGCAGGGGATACGGACTAGCGGGGACCTACGAGCAGTACTTC
TRBD2 TRBJ2-1 15 NA TRBV24-1 CATSVTSGVLDEQFF TGTGCCACCAGTGTGACTAGCGGGGTTTTGGATGAGCAGTTCTTC
TRBD1 TRBJ1-6 12 once TRBV28 CASSNPRQGIHF TGTGCCAGCAGTAACCCGAGACAGGGAATCCACTTT
TRBD1 TRBJ2-4 16 many TRBV18 CASSDRNRGLGNIQYF TGTGCCAGCTCAGATCGAAACAGGGGGCTCGGAAACATTCAGTACTTC
NA TRBJ2-7 19 many TRBV3-2 CASSQETHLSFGTSYEQYF TGTGCCAGCAGCCAGGAAACCCACCTCTCTTTCGGAACCTCCTACGAGCAGTACTTC
TRBD2 TRBJ2-2 16 many TRBV28 CASSLFQRGGSGELFF TGTGCCAGCAGTTTATTCCAGCGGGGGGGTTCTGGGGAGCTGTTTTTT
TRBD2 TRBJ2-5 13 few TRBV6-2/TRBV6-3 CATGGGAQETQYF TGTGCCACGGGAGGGGGGGCGCAGGAGACCCAGTACTTC
NA TRBJ1-4 16 many TRBV5-8 CASSDLRTTTNEKLFF TGTGCCAGCAGCGACCTTCGAACAACAACTAATGAAAAACTGTTTTTT
TRBD2 TRBJ2-1 14 NA TRBV28 CASNALGEGTEQFF TGTGCCAGCAATGCCCTCGGGGAGGGTACTGAGCAGTTCTTC
NA TRBJ2-2 14 many TRBV7-3 CASRPASNTGELFF TGTGCCAGCAGGCCAGCGTCGAACACCGGGGAGCTGTTTTTT
NA TRBJ1-2 12 NA TRBV20-1 CSATDRAYGYTF TGCAGTGCCACGGACAGAGCCTATGGCTACACCTTC
NA TRBJ2-1 14 NA TRBV19 CASASRGGHNEQFF TGTGCCAGTGCCAGCCGTGGGGGCCACAATGAGCAGTTCTTC
NA TRBJ1-5 13 many TRBV7-2 CASSPRGDQPQHF TGTGCCAGCAGCCCGCGGGGCGACCAGCCCCAGCATTTT
NA TRBJ2-5 15 many TRBV11-1 CASSPQGPWGETQYF TGTGCCAGCAGCCCCCAGGGCCCTTGGGGTGAGACCCAGTACTTC
NA TRBJ1-1 13 many TRBV2 CASNLQGSTEAFF TGTGCCAGCAACCTCCAGGGTAGCACTGAAGCTTTCTTT
NA TRBJ2-3 14 many TRBV20-1 CSAPDYPGADTQYF TGCAGTGCCCCAGACTATCCCGGGGCAGATACGCAGTATTTT
TRBD2 TRBJ2-2 14 many TRBV12-3/TRBV12-4 CASRGTSNPGELFF TGTGCCAGCAGGGGGACTAGCAATCCCGGGGAGCTGTTTTTT
TRBD1 TRBJ2-5 15 many TRBV11-1 CASSLPGQYQETQYF TGTGCCAGCAGCTTACCGGGACAGTACCAAGAGACCCAGTACTTC
TRBD1 TRBJ2-7 15 many TRBV27 CATQRAKGATYEQYF TGTGCCACGCAAAGAGCTAAGGGGGCAACCTACGAGCAGTACTTC
NA TRBJ1-1 14 many TRBV27 CASSPIELNTEAFF TGTGCCAGCAGTCCCATCGAACTGAACACTGAAGCTTTCTTT
NA TRBJ1-6 14 many TRBV2 CASRRPMGNSPLHF TGTGCCAGCAGGAGGCCGATGGGGAACTCACCCCTCCACTTT
TRBD1 TRBJ1-3 15 NA TRBV28 CASSLRGQGANTIYF TGTGCCAGCAGTTTACGGGGACAGGGGGCGAACACCATATATTTT
TRBD2 TRBJ2-5 16 many TRBV7-8 CASSFSSGGERETQYF TGTGCCAGCAGCTTCTCATCCGGGGGGGAACGAGAGACCCAGTACTTC
NA TRBJ1-1 11 many TRBV27 CASSMGGEAFF TGTGCCAGCAGTATGGGAGGTGAAGCTTTCTTT
NA TRBJ1-5 14 NA TRBV4-1 CASSQDQYYQPQHF TGCGCCAGCAGCCAAGATCAATATTATCAGCCCCAGCATTTT
TRBD2 TRBJ2-1 17 NA TRBV12-3/TRBV12-4 CASSLAGQRGLRNEQFF TGTGCCAGCAGTTTAGCGGGCCAGCGGGGGCTTAGGAATGAGCAGTTCTTC